Sequencing of this T cell receptor beta chain was carried out in a study of T cell repertoires in cytomegalovirus infection. At the level of the study: It can be stated that public TCR beta signatures indicated CMV infection as well as a matching HLA type.

General study points: HLA-C-restricted TCR beta clonotypes specific for CMV led the ex vivo response. Summed public TCR beta family frequency identified CMV carriers bearing the relevant HLA.

From the reads, TCRdb called clonotypes with MiXCR, one entry per CDR3 protein. In the table there are about 500,000 distinct CDR3 sequences, around 35% of which are singletons. Concerning this clonotype itself: Its antigen is not identified.

This clonotype originated in a human donor in good health (CMV status not recorded). Some clones in this sample may be carry-over from other donors' samples. This specimen consisted of cultured PBMCs, obtained from culture after CMV antigen stimulation.

The CDR3 reads CASSQGGQGWTTDTQYF. CDR3 nucleotide sequence: TGTGCCAGCAGCCAAGGTGGACAGGGGTGGACCACAGATACGCAGTATTTT. The chain combines TRBV4-2 with TRBJ2-3; the match to TRBD1 covers 9 bases. Looked up from germline, CDR1 is LGHNA and CDR2 is YNFKEQ. The V segment lost 1 base and the J segment 2 bases; nucleotides outside the gene matches: 7. This CDR3 comprises 17 residues.